Following are 9 T cell receptor beta chains from one sample sequenced in a study of identifying expanded T cells in peripheral blood. TCRdb keeps only in-frame clones here, not all; method: immunoSEQ multiplex PCR. The repertoire holds around 84,000 clones, with 70% to 90% as singletons. Sample: blood. All receptors come from a person aged 18 to 75 in good health.

V gene TRBV5-1 combines with J gene TRBJ2-1, with D possibly TRBD2 on 6 matching bases. The CDR3 spans 15 residues. CDR1 is SGHRS, CDR2 YFSETQ, per germline. The V end lost 4 bases, the J end lost 4 bases, and 15 bases lay between the germline ends. The CDR3 nucleotides are TGCGCCAGCAGCCAGGAGGGGACGGCATACAATGAGCAGTTCTTC. Amino acid sequence: CASSQEGTAYNEQFF.

The J gene is TRBJ1-2, the V gene TRBV12-5; D not resolved. This CDR3 comprises 18 residues. Trimming cost V 2 bases and J 4 bases, with 23 bases left between them. Per the germline V gene, CDR1 is LGHNT and CDR2 is FRNRAP. CDR3 loop: CASGLKSPSIRTIYGYTF. The DNA of the CDR3 is TGTGCTAGTGGTTTGAAATCTCCTTCCATACGGACGATCTATGGCTACACCTTC. The whole variable domain, remainder taken from reference TRBV12-5 and TRBJ1-2, is DARVTQTPRHKVTEMGQEVTMRCQPILGHNTVFWYRQTMMQGLELLAYFRNRAPLDDSGMPKDRFSAEMPDATLATLKIQPSEPRDSAVYFCASGLKSPSIRTIYGYTFGSGTRLTVV.

As DNA, the CDR3 is TGTGCCAGCAGCCCCCGTATGGCCACTGAAGCTTTCTTT. This gives the protein CASSPRMATEAFF. The rearrangement links TRBV5-8 to TRBJ1-1, with D uncertain. The germline V gene has CDR1 SGHTS and CDR2 YDEGEE. CDR3 length: 13 residues. V lost 4 bases to trimming and J lost 4 bases, with 11 bases between them.

V usage is TRBV10-3 and J usage is TRBJ1-1; no firm D call. This CDR3 has 16 amino acids. The V gene lost 0 bases and the J gene lost 1 base, with 12 bases spanning the gap. Germline V CDR1 and CDR2: ENHRY, SYGVKD. The CDR3 region is CAISESLQRPNTEAFF. The CDR3 region has the DNA TGTGCCATCAGTGAGTCTCTTCAGAGGCCGAACACTGAAGCTTTCTTT.

The chain combines TRBV30 with TRBJ1-6, with no clear D. Between the trimmed V and J ends, which lost 0 bases and 14 bases, there was a span of 11 bases. CDR1 and CDR2 (germline): GTSNPN, SVGIG (reference sequence). The CDR3 extends over 12 amino acids. Here the CDR3 DNA reads TGTGCCTGGAGTGTACTACAATTCACCCTCCACTTT. Translation gives CAWSVLQFTLHF. The variable domain in full, completed from reference TRBV30 and TRBJ1-6, reads SQTIHQWPATLVQPVGSPLSLECTVEGTSNPNLYWYRQAAGRGLQLLFYSVGIGQISSEVPQNLSASRPQDRQFILSSKKLLLSDSGFYLCAWSVLQFTLHFGNGTRLTVT.

The chain recombines TRBV18 with TRBJ1-1, with a weak D call TRBD1 (5 bases). This CDR3 has 13 amino acids. The germline V gene encodes CDR1 KGHSH and CDR2 LQKENI. The ends were cut back, 6 bases at V and 1 base at J, with 9 bases in the middle. The CDR3 DNA reads as TGTGCCAGCTCGCTAGACAGGAACACTGAAGCTTTCTTT. Amino acids: CASSLDRNTEAFF.

This clone appeared a single time. This chain links TRBV30 with TRBJ1-2; D is possibly TRBD1 (5 bases). Germline V gene data show CDR1 as GTSNPN and CDR2 as SVGIG (reference sequence). The V gene lost 2 bases and the J gene lost 1 base, with 8 bases spanning the gap. The CDR3 loop spans 13 amino acids. The CDR3 sequence: CAWSSGHNYGYTF. As DNA, the CDR3 is TGTGCCTGGAGTAGCGGACATAACTATGGCTACACCTTC.

The rearrangement links TRBV9 to TRBJ2-1; 10 bases line up with TRBD2. Trimming at V came to 4 bases and at J to 4 bases, leaving 11 bases not matched to a gene. Germline assignment: CDR1 SGDLS and CDR2 YYNGEE. The CDR3 runs to 17 residues. DNA for the CDR3: TGTGCCAGCAGCCCCTATGCAGGACTAGCGGTTTACAATGAGCAGTTCTTC. Translated: CASSPYAGLAVYNEQFF.

This clone was recorded many times. This chain links TRBV5-1 with TRBJ1-1; no definite D call. Trimming stripped 4 bases from V and 7 bases from J, with 14 bases between. The CDR3 consists of 13 residues. Germline V gene data show CDR1 as SGHRS and CDR2 as YFSETQ. The CDR3: CASSRGRRSEAFF. Here the CDR3 DNA reads TGCGCCAGCAGCCGAGGCCGTCGAAGTGAAGCTTTCTTT.